This T cell receptor (beta chain) stems from a study of breast tumors, draining lymph nodes, adjacent tissues. V dropped 2 bases and J dropped 9; count of bases not matched to a gene: 11. The germline gives CDR1 SGHTS, CDR2 YDEGEE. The CDR3 consists of 15 residues. Many counts were recorded for this clonotype. TCRdb independently ran MiXCR on the multiplex PCR reads; one entry per CDR3 protein. Counted here are 55,000 to 75,000 distinct CDR3 sequences, 43% occurring once; the ten biggest clones make up more than 7.5%. The sequence was collected from a female donor with breast cancer. Some clones in this sample may be carry-over from other donors' samples. The sample comprised breast tumor tissue. The chain links TRBV5-8 to TRBJ2-1; 7 positions agree with TRBD2. The CDR3 region is CASSLVLAVMGEQFF. The CDR3 coding sequence is TGTGCCAGCAGCTTAGTTCTAGCGGTGATGGGTGAGCAGTTCTTC.